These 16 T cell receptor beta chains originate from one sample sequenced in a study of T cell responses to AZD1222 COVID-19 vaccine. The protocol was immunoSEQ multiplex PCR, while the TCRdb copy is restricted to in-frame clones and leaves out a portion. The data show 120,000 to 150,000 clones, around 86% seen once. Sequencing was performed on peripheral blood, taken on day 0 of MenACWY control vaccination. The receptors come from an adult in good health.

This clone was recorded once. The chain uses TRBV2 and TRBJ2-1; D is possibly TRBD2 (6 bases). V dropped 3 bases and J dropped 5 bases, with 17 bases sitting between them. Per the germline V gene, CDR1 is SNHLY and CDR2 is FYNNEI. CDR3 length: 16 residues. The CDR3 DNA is TGTGCCAGCAGTGAGGCTAGGCTAGCGCCAAACAATGAGCAGTTCTTC. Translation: CASSEARLAPNNEQFF. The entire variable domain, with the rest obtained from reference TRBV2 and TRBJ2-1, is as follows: EPEVTQTPSHQVTQMGQEVILRCVPISNHLYFYWYRQILGQKVEFLVSFYNNEISEKSEIFDDQFSVERPDGSNFTLKIRSTKLEDSAMYFCASSEARLAPNNEQFFGPGTRLTVL.

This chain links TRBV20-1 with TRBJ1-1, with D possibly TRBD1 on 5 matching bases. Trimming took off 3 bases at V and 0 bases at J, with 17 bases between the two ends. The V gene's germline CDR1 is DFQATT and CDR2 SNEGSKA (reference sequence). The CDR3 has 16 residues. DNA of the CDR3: TGCAGTGCTAGTGAGGGGAGGGGAAGGGTGAACACTGAAGCTTTCTTT. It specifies CSASEGRGRVNTEAFF.

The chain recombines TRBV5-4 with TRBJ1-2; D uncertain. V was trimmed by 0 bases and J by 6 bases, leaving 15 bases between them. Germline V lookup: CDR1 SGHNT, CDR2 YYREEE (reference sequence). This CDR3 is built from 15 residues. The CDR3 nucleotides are TGTGCCAGCAGCTTGGCCGGTACGTCAATTGATGGCTACACCTTC. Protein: CASSLAGTSIDGYTF.

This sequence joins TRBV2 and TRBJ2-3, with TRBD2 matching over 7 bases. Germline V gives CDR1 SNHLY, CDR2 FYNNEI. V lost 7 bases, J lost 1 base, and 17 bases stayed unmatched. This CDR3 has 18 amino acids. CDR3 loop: CASKNARVVTSGTDTQYF. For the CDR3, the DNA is TGTGCCAGCAAGAATGCTAGGGTAGTTACTAGCGGCACAGATACGCAGTATTTT.

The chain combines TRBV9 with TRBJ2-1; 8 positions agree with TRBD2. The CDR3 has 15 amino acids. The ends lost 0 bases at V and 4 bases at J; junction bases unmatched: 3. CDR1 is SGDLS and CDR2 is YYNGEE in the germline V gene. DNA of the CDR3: TGTGCCAGCAGCGTAGAACTAGCGGATTACAATGAGCAGTTCTTC. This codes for CASSVELADYNEQFF.

CDR3 protein: CASSQGQAGNTIYF. The CDR3 DNA is TGTGCCAGCAGCCAGGGCCAGGCTGGAAACACCATATATTTT. The chain employs TRBV3-1 (or the pseudogene TRBV3-2) and TRBJ1-3, with unresolved D. Germline loops: CDR1 LGHDT, CDR2 YNNKEL (reference sequence). The CDR3 loop spans 14 amino acids. Trimming stripped 3 bases from V and 2 bases from J, with 8 bases between.

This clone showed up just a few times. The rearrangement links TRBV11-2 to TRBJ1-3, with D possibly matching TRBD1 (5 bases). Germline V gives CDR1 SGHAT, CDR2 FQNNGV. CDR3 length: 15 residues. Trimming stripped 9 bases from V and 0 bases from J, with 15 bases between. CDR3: CARDGGLNSGNTIYF. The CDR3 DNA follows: TGTGCCAGAGACGGGGGTCTGAACTCTGGAAACACCATATATTTT.

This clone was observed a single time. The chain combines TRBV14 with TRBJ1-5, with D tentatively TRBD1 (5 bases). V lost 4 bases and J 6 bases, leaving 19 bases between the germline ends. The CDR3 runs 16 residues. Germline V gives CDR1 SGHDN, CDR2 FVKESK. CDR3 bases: TGTGCCAGCAGCCTAGCCCAGCAGGGTGACGTTCAGCCCCAGCATTTT. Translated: CASSLAQQGDVQPQHF.

CDR3 region: CASSLVQSVNSYEQYF. In DNA, the CDR3 is TGCGCCAGCAGCTTGGTACAGTCGGTGAACTCCTACGAGCAGTACTTC. V gene TRBV5-1 combines with J gene TRBJ2-7; D not certain. V shed 0 bases and J shed 0 bases, with 13 bases lying between them. CDR1 and CDR2 (germline): SGHRS, YFSETQ. The CDR3 runs to 16 residues.

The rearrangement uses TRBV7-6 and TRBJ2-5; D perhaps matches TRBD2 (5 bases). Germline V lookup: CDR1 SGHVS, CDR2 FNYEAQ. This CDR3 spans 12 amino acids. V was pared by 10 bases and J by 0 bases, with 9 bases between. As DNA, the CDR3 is TGTGCCACCCGGGGAAACCAAGAGACCCAGTACTTC. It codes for CATRGNQETQYF.

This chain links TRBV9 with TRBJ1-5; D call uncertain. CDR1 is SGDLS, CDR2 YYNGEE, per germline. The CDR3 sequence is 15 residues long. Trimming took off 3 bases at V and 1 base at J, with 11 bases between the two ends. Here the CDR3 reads CASSAGGLSNQPQHF. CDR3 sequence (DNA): TGTGCCAGCAGCGCGGGAGGGTTAAGCAATCAGCCCCAGCATTTT.

Written as DNA, the CDR3 is TGTGCCAGCAGCCGTTCCGGGACTAGATACAATGAGCAGTTCTTC. Translated, it gives CASSRSGTRYNEQFF. V is TRBV3-1 (or the pseudogene TRBV3-2) and J is TRBJ2-1; 8 bases are a match to TRBD2. The CDR3 totals 15 residues. V trimming: 4 bases; J trimming: 4 bases; junction bases outside the gene matches: 6. Germline lookup yields CDR1 LGHDT and CDR2 YNNKEL (reference sequence).

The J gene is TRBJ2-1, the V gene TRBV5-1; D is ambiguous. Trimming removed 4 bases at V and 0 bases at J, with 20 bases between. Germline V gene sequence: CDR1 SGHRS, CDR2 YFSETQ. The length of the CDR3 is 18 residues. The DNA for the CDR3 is TGCGCCAGCAGCCTAAGGGCCTCCACTTCACTCTCCTACAATGAGCAGTTCTTC. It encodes CASSLRASTSLSYNEQFF.

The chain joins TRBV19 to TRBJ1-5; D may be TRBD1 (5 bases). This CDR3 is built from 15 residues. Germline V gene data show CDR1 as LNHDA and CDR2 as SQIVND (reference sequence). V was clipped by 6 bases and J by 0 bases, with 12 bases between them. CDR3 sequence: CASRGRTNSNQPQHF. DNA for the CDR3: TGTGCCAGTAGAGGACGGACAAATAGCAATCAGCCCCAGCATTTT.

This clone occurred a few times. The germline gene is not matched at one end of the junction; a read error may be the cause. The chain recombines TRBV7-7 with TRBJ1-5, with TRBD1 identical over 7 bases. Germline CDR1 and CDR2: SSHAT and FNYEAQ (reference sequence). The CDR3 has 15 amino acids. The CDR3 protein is CASRLGTGQHQPQHF. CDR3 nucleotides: TGTGCCAGCAGATTAGGAACGGGACAGCACCAGCCCCAGCATTTT. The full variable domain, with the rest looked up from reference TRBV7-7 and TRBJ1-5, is GAGVSQSPRYKVTKRGQDVTLRCDPISSHATLYWYQQALGQGPEFLTYFNYEAQPDKSGLPSDRFSAERPEGSISTLTIQRTEQRDSAMYRCASRLGTGQHQPQHFGDGTRLSIL.

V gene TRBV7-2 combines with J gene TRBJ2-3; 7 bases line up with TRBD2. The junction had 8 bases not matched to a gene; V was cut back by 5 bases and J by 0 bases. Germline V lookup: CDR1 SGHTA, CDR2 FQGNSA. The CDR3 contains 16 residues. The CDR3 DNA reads TGTGCCAGCAGCCCCTGGGGGGGACGGAGCACAGATACGCAGTATTTT. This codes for CASSPWGGRSTDTQYF.